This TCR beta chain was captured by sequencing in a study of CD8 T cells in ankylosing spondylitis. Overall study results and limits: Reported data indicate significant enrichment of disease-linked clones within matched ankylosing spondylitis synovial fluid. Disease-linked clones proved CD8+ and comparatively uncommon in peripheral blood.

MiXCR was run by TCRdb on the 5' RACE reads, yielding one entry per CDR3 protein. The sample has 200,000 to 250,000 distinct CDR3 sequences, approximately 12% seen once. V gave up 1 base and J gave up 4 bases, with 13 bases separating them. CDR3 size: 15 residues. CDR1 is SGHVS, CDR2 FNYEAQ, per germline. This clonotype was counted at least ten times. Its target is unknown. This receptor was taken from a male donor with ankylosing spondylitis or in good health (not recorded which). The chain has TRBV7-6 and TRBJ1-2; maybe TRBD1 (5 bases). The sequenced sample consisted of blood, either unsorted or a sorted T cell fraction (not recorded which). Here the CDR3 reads CASSLVDQGSYGYTF. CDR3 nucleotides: TGTGCCAGCAGCTTAGTCGACCAGGGAAGCTATGGCTACACCTTC.